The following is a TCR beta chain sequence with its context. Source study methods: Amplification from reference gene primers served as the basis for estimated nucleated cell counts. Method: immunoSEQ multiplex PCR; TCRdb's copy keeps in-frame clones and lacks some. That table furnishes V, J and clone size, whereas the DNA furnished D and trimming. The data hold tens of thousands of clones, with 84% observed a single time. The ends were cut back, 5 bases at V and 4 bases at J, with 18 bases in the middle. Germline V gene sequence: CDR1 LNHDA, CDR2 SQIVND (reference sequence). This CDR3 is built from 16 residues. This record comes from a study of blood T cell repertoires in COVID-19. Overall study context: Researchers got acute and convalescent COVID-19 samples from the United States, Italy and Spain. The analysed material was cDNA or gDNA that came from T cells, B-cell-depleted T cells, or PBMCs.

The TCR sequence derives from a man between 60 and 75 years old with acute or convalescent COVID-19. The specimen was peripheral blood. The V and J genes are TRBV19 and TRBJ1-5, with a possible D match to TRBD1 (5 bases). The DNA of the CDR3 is TGTGCCAGTAGTCCAAAGAGGGGACTCATAAATCAGCCCCAGCATTTT. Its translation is CASSPKRGLINQPQHF.